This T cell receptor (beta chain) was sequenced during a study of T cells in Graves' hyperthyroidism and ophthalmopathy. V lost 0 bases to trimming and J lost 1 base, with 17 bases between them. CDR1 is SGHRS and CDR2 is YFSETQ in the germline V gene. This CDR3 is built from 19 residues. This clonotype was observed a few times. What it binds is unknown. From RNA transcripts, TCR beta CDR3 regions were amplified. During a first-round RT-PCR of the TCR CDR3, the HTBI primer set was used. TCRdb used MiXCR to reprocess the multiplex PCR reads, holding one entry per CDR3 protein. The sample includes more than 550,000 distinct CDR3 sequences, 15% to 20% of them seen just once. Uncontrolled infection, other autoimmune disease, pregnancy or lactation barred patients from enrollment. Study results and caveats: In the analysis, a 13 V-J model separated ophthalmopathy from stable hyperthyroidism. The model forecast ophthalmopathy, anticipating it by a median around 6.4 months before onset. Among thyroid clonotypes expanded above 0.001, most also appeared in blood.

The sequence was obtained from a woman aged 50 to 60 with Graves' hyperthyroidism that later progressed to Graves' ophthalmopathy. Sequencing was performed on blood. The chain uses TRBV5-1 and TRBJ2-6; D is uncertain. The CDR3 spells CASSLVVRASRSGANVLTF. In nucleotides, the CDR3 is TGCGCCAGCAGCTTGGTGGTAAGGGCGTCTCGGTCTGGGGCCAACGTCCTGACTTTC. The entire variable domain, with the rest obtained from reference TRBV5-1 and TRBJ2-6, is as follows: KAGVTQTPRYLIKTRGQQVTLSCSPISGHRSVSWYQQTPGQGLQFLFEYFSETQRNKGNFPGRFSGRQFSNSRSEMNVSTLELGDSALYLCASSLVVRASRSGANVLTFGAGSRLTVL.